One T cell receptor (beta chain) is described in this entry. No antigen is known for it. No base-level quality is on record; no much larger clone is a single base apart. This sample was taken from a study of blood T cell repertoires in COVID-19 (dated by TCRdb to the early 2020s). About the full investigation: The collaborator samples originated in the United States, Italy and Spain and spanned the acute and convalescent phases of COVID-19. The prospective study material was composed of cDNA or gDNA derived from T cells, B-cell-depleted T cells, or PBMCs. The dataset comprised deeply sampled blood TCRbeta repertoires from subjects exposed to, actively infected with, or recovered from COVID-19. The repertoires were released in a freely available public database intended as a resource for research on the immune response to SARS-CoV-2. The samples were drawn from the first 160 participants of the ongoing ImmuneRACE study and from 1,254 subjects provided by 6 global collaborators. Sample metadata almost always included a de-identified subject ID, COVID-19 status, age in years and sex. Where available, HLA class I and class II types were obtained from metadata supplied by the sample provider rather than from assay-based typing.

What the work shows at the level of the full study, not this receptor alone: How much clinical and demographic metadata was included differed by source and by participant, and the metadata was provided uncurated.

Collaborating institutions collected whole blood in K2EDTA tubes following their own protocols. For TCRbeta analysis, collaborators shipped samples in one of three forms: frozen whole blood, isolated PBMCs, or DNA extracted from either of those sample types. TCRbeta CDR3 regions were amplified from genomic DNA by means of the immunoSEQ Assay, a bias-controlled multiplex PCR. Concerning the study's data processing: The number of nucleated cells in each sample was estimated by amplification of reference gene primers within the assay. To quantify the absolute abundance of each unique TCRbeta CDR3 rearrangement, sequence reads were collapsed and filtered. For each sample, productive Simpson clonality was calculated as the square root of Simpson's diversity index over productive rearrangements. This immuneACCESS table, as held by TCRdb, lists in-frame sequences with V and J called but not all clones. Of the missing ones, under half trace to an unresolved V gene in checked studies; the others have no known cause. That table furnishes V, J and clone size, whereas the DNA furnished D and trimming. The sample table lists approximately 210,000 clones, 88% of them with a count of one. The ten largest clones take up just over 0.7% of the sample.

Material for sequencing was peripheral blood. The sequence came from a man aged 35-49 years with acute or convalescent COVID-19.

The bases read TGTGCCAGCAGCTTAGCGGACAGGAGAGATAATTTCTATGGCTACACCTTC. This codes for CASSLADRRDNFYGYTF. The sequence links TRBV7-9 to TRBJ1-2, with 7 bases aligning to TRBD1. The junction shows trimming of 0 bases on V and 4 bases on J, and the gene matches do not reach 11 bases of it. CDR3 length: 17 amino acids, cysteine to phenylalanine. Only the CDR3 region is kept as DNA, spanning 51 bases read in frame from base 1. The germline V gene (reference sequence) gives CDR1 as SEHNR and CDR2 as FQNEAQ.